The rows below give T cell receptor beta chains drawn from one sample of a study of radiation and T cells in renal cell carcinoma. The method was immunoSEQ multiplex PCR; TCRdb's version includes in-frame clones alone and lacks a portion of them. Among roughly 130,000 clones listed, about 88% were seen once. This specimen consisted of blood, obtained from a patient whose treatment included radiotherapy and nephrectomy. These TCRs come from a woman in her sixties or seventies with renal cell carcinoma. Each CDR3 is given with its conserved first and last residue. The order of the fields is V gene, D gene, CDR3 protein. D genes are given only for firm matches.

v_call: TRBV11-2; d_call: TRBD1; cdr3_aa: CASSLGQGNSDEAFF
v_call: TRBV29-1; d_call: NA; cdr3_aa: CSVEMSYAFEQFF
v_call: TRBV28; d_call: TRBD1; cdr3_aa: CASKLQTGLYEQYF
v_call: TRBV9; d_call: NA; cdr3_aa: CASSLVEGYNEQFF
v_call: TRBV4-2; d_call: NA; cdr3_aa: CASSQEDTQYF
v_call: TRBV7-3; d_call: NA; cdr3_aa: CASTSVFGDHNSPLHF
v_call: TRBV5-5; d_call: NA; cdr3_aa: CASSATASGNTIYF
v_call: TRBV7-8; d_call: TRBD2; cdr3_aa: CASSPWTSGDVGELFF
v_call: TRBV5-4; d_call: NA; cdr3_aa: CASSSPGNRTAAFF
v_call: TRBV11-3; d_call: NA; cdr3_aa: CASSEGSRAVGTQYF
v_call: TRBV28; d_call: NA; cdr3_aa: CASWATGYGYTF
v_call: TRBV18; d_call: NA; cdr3_aa: CASSLKPNSNQPQHF
v_call: TRBV21-1; d_call: NA; cdr3_aa: CAPWGGTSGETQYF
v_call: TRBV25-1; d_call: NA; cdr3_aa: CASSEIRGVREKLFF
v_call: TRBV19; d_call: TRBD1; cdr3_aa: CASSIRGQGGNQPQHF
v_call: TRBV5-1; d_call: NA; cdr3_aa: CASSLPATDTQYF
v_call: TRBV6-6; d_call: NA; cdr3_aa: CASSKDSPLHF
v_call: TRBV4-1; d_call: NA; cdr3_aa: CASSQDPTLDRGAHNEQFF
v_call: TRBV4-2; d_call: NA; cdr3_aa: CASSQDPSLAGGYTF
v_call: TRBV27; d_call: NA; cdr3_aa: CATSTGGGNQPQHF
v_call: TRBV23-1; d_call: NA; cdr3_aa: CASSQSIPGLVTGELFF
v_call: TRBV15; d_call: NA; cdr3_aa: CATSIANTEAFF
v_call: TRBV7-9; d_call: NA; cdr3_aa: CASSLSAGRADTQYF
v_call: TRBV5-1; d_call: TRBD1; cdr3_aa: CASSLFDRGNTEAFF
v_call: TRBV7-7; d_call: TRBD1; cdr3_aa: CASSFGQGAGHYGYTF
v_call: TRBV7-2; d_call: NA; cdr3_aa: CASSQGMGGNQPQHF
v_call: TRBV19; d_call: NA; cdr3_aa: CASSPRDKTYEQYF
v_call: TRBV5-6; d_call: TRBD2; cdr3_aa: CASLGRRGASTDTQYF
v_call: TRBV11-3; d_call: TRBD2; cdr3_aa: CASSLDKGGGNTGELFF
v_call: TRBV6-5; d_call: TRBD2; cdr3_aa: CASSYSGRGGMETQYF
v_call: TRBV7-2; d_call: NA; cdr3_aa: CASSLVPDNSPLHF
v_call: TRBV5-6; d_call: NA; cdr3_aa: CASSRGTFWHF
v_call: TRBV5-4; d_call: NA; cdr3_aa: CASSSSGRLNTEAFF
v_call: TRBV29-1; d_call: NA; cdr3_aa: CSVDVGGYGYTF
v_call: TRBV29-1; d_call: NA; cdr3_aa: CSVGVNEKLFF
v_call: TRBV27; d_call: TRBD1; cdr3_aa: CASKSSTGQALNYGYTF
v_call: TRBV4-1; d_call: NA; cdr3_aa: CASSLHGETSNYGYTF
v_call: TRBV5-4; d_call: NA; cdr3_aa: CASSSWDRLNTEAFF
v_call: TRBV28; d_call: NA; cdr3_aa: CASSRRDAYSNQPQHF
v_call: TRBV7-6; d_call: NA; cdr3_aa: CASSLGTQSPTDTQYF
v_call: TRBV4-3; d_call: NA; cdr3_aa: CASSRFNQGMGGELFF
v_call: TRBV9; d_call: NA; cdr3_aa: CASSVGGWDTEAFF
v_call: TRBV7-3; d_call: TRBD2; cdr3_aa: CASSLQRGGGELFF